These T cell receptor beta chains were read from a single sample in a study of cytotoxic CD8 clonotypes in ibrutinib-treated CLL. Sequencing used immunoSEQ multiplex PCR; TCRdb keeps in-frame clones, though not all of them. The profile shows about 50,000 clones, about three fifths of them singletons. The sample consisted of PBMCs, taken after 24 months of ibrutinib treatment. These TCRs come from a human donor with chronic lymphocytic leukemia. Both conserved end residues are part of each CDR3. D genes are given only for firm matches. A row's size may be missing; if present it is once, few, many or a size class.

len,j_gene,v_gene,abundance,d_gene,CDR3aa,CDR3nt
13,TRBJ1-6,TRBV6-5,-,-,CASSSSSFSPLHF,TGTGCCAGCAGTTCCAGCTCGTTTTCACCCCTCCACTTT
13,TRBJ1-2,TRBV7-9,many,TRBD1,CASEDRANYGYTF,TGTGCCAGCGAAGACAGGGCTAACTATGGCTACACCTTC
14,TRBJ1-2,TRBV7-8,many,-,CASTPGGSNYGYTF,TGTGCCAGCACCCCGGGGGGGTCTAACTATGGCTACACCTTC
14,TRBJ2-6,TRBV5-1,-,-,CASSFTSGANVLTF,TGCGCCAGCAGCTTCACCTCTGGGGCCAACGTCCTGACTTTC
13,TRBJ2-7,TRBV21-1,-,-,CASSKVRSYEQYF,TGTGCCAGCAGCAAAGTGAGATCCTACGAGCAGTACTTC
13,TRBJ2-7,TRBV2,few,-,CASSEARDIAQYF,TGTGCCAGCAGTGAAGCGAGGGACATTGCGCAGTACTTC
15,TRBJ2-7,TRBV7-7,-,TRBD2,CASSPLAGGSYEQYF,TGTGCTAGCAGCCCCCTGGCGGGGGGGTCCTACGAGCAGTACTTC
16,TRBJ2-1,TRBV2,-,TRBD2,CASSAGRGGSYNEQFF,TGTGCCAGCAGTGCTGGGCGGGGGGGCTCCTACAATGAGCAGTTCTTC
12,TRBJ1-1,TRBV25-1,-,-,CASSDPPGEAFF,TGTGCCAGCAGTGACCCGCCAGGAGAAGCTTTCTTT
16,TRBJ1-2,TRBV11-2,-,-,CASSLDPLYRDYGYTF,TGTGCCAGCAGCTTAGATCCTTTATACAGGGACTATGGCTACACCTTC
15,TRBJ2-7,TRBV5-6,-,TRBD1,CASSLLGQEAYEQYF,TGTGCCAGCAGCTTGCTCGGACAGGAGGCCTACGAGCAGTACTTC
14,TRBJ1-6,TRBV6-6,once,-,CASRGQAGGSPLHF,TGTGCCAGCAGAGGGCAGGCGGGGGGTTCACCCCTCCACTTT
15,TRBJ2-6,TRBV5-1,-,-,CASSLEGVGANVLTF,TGCGCCAGCAGCTTGGAAGGGGTTGGGGCCAACGTCCTGACTTTC
13,TRBJ2-1,TRBV11-3,once,-,CASSPTWDTEQFF,TGTGCCAGCAGCCCGACCTGGGACACTGAGCAGTTCTTC
17,TRBJ1-6,TRBV19,large,-,CASSMLDRSSYNSPLHF,TGTGCCAGTAGTATGTTGGACAGAAGCTCCTATAATTCACCCCTCCACTTT
15,TRBJ2-7,TRBV4-2,-,-,CASSQFRTSSYEQYF,TGTGCCAGCAGCCAATTTAGGACCAGCTCCTACGAGCAGTACTTC
15,TRBJ1-1,TRBV5-4,-,TRBD1,CASSLSGQGALGAFF,TGTGCCAGCAGCCTCTCGGGACAGGGAGCCCTTGGAGCTTTCTTT
15,TRBJ1-4,TRBV9,few,TRBD1,CASSEGATTNEKLFF,TGTGCCAGCAGCGAGGGGGCCACAACTAATGAAAAACTGTTTTTT
14,TRBJ2-7,TRBV27,-,-,CASSPSRGPYEQYF,TGTGCCAGCAGTCCCAGCAGGGGACCCTACGAGCAGTACTTC
12,TRBJ1-2,TRBV6-4,-,-,CASSSDSYGYTF,TGTGCCAGCAGTTCCGACTCCTATGGCTACACCTTC
15,TRBJ1-2,TRBV9,-,-,CASSVVAAANYGYTF,TGTGCCAGCAGCGTAGTGGCCGCAGCTAACTATGGCTACACCTTC
16,TRBJ2-1,TRBV5-1,-,TRBD2,CASSPRLAGGQEDRFF,TGCGCCAGCAGCCCAAGACTAGCGGGGGGCCAAGAGGATCGGTTCTTC
12,TRBJ1-2,TRBV10-3,few,-,CAIRDPAGGYTF,TGTGCCATCAGGGACCCTGCAGGCGGCTACACCTTC
14,TRBJ2-7,TRBV6-5,-,TRBD1,CASTTRTGSYEQYF,TGTGCCAGCACCACTAGGACAGGATCCTACGAGCAGTACTTC
14,TRBJ1-1,TRBV6-5,-,-,CASSVHRGNTEAFF,TGTGCCAGCAGCGTTCATCGGGGGAACACTGAAGCTTTCTTT
15,TRBJ1-6,TRBV5-4,few,-,CASSLGPTGNSPLHF,TGTGCCAGCAGCTTGGGACCCACGGGTAATTCACCCCTCCACTTT
17,TRBJ2-7,TRBV9,-,-,CASSPRAGQLSSYEQYF,TGTGCCAGCAGCCCCCGGGCCGGACAGCTAAGCTCCTACGAGCAGTACTTC
13,TRBJ2-5,TRBV6-1,few,-,CASSELGVETQYF,TGTGCCAGCAGTGAGCTGGGGGTGGAGACCCAGTACTTC
16,TRBJ2-1,TRBV5-1,-,TRBD2,CASSLLAGAGYNEQFF,TGCGCCAGCAGCTTGTTAGCGGGGGCGGGTTACAATGAGCAGTTCTTC
16,TRBJ1-2,TRBV7-8,few,TRBD1,CASRRTGGKANYGYTF,TGTGCCAGCCGTCGGACAGGGGGGAAAGCTAACTATGGCTACACCTTC
14,TRBJ2-1,TRBV5-1,few,TRBD1,CASSFGQGANEQFF,TGCGCCAGCAGCTTCGGACAGGGGGCAAATGAGCAGTTCTTC
13,TRBJ2-3,TRBV2,few,TRBD2,CASRDSGGDTQYF,TGTGCCAGCAGAGATAGCGGGGGGGATACGCAGTATTTT